What follows are 5 T cell receptor beta chains derived from one specimen sequenced in a study of T cell responses to AZD1222 COVID-19 vaccine. The data were produced by immunoSEQ multiplex PCR, yet TCRdb's version contains in-frame clones alone and is incomplete. The data contain approximately 110,000 clones, approximately 88% of them singletons. The source material was peripheral blood, sampled on day 0 of AZD1222 vaccination. The origin of the receptors is an adult in good health.

Of note for this clone: The junction shows a germline mismatch at one end, possibly a read error. The chain combines TRBV19 with TRBJ2-7, with D perhaps matching TRBD1 (5 bases). This CDR3 has 12 amino acids. Germline CDR1 LNHDA, CDR2 SQIVND (reference sequence). The CDR3 DNA sequence: TGTGCCACCTCAGGGATCTCCCACGAGCAGTACTTC. Translated, it gives CATSGISHEQYF.

V and J are TRBV5-4 and TRBJ2-3, with D unclear. The CDR3 totals 14 residues. Deletions cut 1 base from V and 1 base from J, with 7 bases between. The germline CDR1 and CDR2 sequences are SGHNT and YYREEE (reference sequence). For the CDR3, the DNA is TGTGCCAGCAGCTTGTTTGGGGGCACAGATACGCAGTATTTT. Translating gives CASSLFGGTDTQYF.

The V gene is TRBV7-8, the J gene TRBJ1-5, with unresolved D. In germline, CDR1 is SGHVS, CDR2 FQNEAQ. This CDR3 contains 12 residues. Deletions cut 1 base from V and 3 bases from J, with 1 base between. The CDR3 region has the DNA TGTGCCAGCAGCTTAGTCAATCAGCCCCAGCATTTT. Its translation: CASSLVNQPQHF.

A few counts support this clone. The gene calls are TRBV3-1 (or the pseudogene TRBV3-2) and TRBJ2-7; the D call may be TRBD1 or TRBD2 (5 bases each). V lost 0 bases and J 6 bases, leaving 12 bases between the germline ends. The CDR3 loop spans 14 amino acids. Germline assignment: CDR1 LGHDT and CDR2 YNNKEL (reference sequence). The CDR3 sequence is CASSQDRRDLEQYF. DNA for the CDR3: TGTGCCAGCAGCCAAGATCGCCGGGACCTCGAGCAGTACTTC.

V and J are TRBV6-5 and TRBJ2-7; 10 bases line up with TRBD1. V lost 2 bases, J lost 5 bases, and 9 bases stayed unmatched. This CDR3 spans 16 amino acids. Germline CDR1 is MNHEY and CDR2 is SVGAGI. Here the CDR3 DNA reads TGTGCCAGCAGTTACGGACGGGGACAGGGGATCCACGAGCAGTACTTC. Translation: CASSYGRGQGIHEQYF.